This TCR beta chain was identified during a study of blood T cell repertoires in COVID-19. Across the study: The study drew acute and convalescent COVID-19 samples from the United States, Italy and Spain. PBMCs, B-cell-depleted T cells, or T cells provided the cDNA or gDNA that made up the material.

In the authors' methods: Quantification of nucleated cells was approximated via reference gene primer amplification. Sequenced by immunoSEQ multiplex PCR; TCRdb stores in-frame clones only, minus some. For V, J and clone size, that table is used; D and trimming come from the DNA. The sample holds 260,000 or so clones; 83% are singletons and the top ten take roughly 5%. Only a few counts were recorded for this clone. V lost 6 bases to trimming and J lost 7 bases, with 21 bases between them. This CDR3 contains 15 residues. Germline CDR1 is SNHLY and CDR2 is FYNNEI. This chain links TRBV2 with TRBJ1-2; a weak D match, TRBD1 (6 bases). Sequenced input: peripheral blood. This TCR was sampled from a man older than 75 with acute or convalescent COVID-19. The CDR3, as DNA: TGTGCCAGCAGCGCGGACAGAAGCTTTCAGAGTGGCTACACCTTC. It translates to CASSADRSFQSGYTF.